The following is a T cell receptor (beta chain) sequence with its context. Its antigen is currently unknown. The data belong to a study of T cells in Graves' hyperthyroidism and ophthalmopathy. Findings and limits, study-wide: It was a median 6.5 months before onset that the model predicted ophthalmopathy. Most clonotypes expanded in thyroid above 0.001 were likewise present in blood.

Diagnosis relied on clinical symptoms, serum thyroxine and TRAb, thyroid ultrasound and orbital computed tomography. TCR beta CDR3 sequences were amplified from RNA transcripts. Initially, a first-round RT-PCR of the TCR CDR3 employed the HTBI primer set. One entry per CDR3 protein, called by TCRdb with MiXCR from the multiplex PCR reads. The table shows more than 550,000 distinct CDR3 sequences, with 45% occurring only once. This CDR3 spans 16 amino acids. The germline CDR1 and CDR2 sequences are LNHNV and YYDKDF (reference sequence). J is TRBJ2-5 and V is TRBV15, with 9 bases that match TRBD2. The tail of the sequence fits TRBJ2-1 better, so the J call may be wrong. Sequenced: peripheral blood or thyroid tissue (not recorded which). This clonotype originated in an adult man with Graves' disease, either hyperthyroidism or ophthalmopathy (not recorded which). The CDR3 here is CATSRFTGTSKDEQFF. CDR3 bases: TGTGCCACCAGCAGATTCACCGGGACTAGCAAGGATGAGCAGTTCTTC.